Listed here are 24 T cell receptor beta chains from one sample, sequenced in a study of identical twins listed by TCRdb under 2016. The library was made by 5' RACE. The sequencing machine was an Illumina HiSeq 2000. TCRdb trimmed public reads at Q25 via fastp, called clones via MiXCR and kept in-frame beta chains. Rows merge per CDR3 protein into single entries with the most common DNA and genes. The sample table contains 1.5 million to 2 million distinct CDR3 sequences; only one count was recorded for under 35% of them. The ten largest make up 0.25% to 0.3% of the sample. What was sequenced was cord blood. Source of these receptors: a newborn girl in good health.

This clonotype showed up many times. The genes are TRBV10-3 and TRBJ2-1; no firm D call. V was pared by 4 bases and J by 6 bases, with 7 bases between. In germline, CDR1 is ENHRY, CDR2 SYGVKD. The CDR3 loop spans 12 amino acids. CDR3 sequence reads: CAISAGGNEQFF. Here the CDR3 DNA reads TGTGCCATCAGTGCGGGCGGCAATGAGCAGTTCTTC.

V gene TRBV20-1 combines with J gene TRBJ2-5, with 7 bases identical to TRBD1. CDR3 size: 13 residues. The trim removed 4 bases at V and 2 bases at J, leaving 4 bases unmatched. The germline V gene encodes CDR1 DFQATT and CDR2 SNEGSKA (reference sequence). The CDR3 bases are TGCAGTGCTATCGGCAGGGGGCAAGAGACCCAGTACTTC. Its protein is CSAIGRGQETQYF.

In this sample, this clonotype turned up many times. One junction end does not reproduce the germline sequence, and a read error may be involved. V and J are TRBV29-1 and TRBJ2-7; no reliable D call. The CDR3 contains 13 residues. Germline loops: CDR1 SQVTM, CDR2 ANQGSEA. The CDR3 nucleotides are TGCAGCGTTGACGCCAGTGGTACTTACGAACAGTACTTC. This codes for CSVDASGTYEQYF.

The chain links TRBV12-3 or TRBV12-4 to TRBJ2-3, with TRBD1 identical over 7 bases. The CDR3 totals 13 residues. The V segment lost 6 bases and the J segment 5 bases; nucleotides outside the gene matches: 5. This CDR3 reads CASSAQGRDTQYF. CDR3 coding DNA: TGTGCCAGCAGCGCACAGGGGAGAGATACGCAGTATTTT.

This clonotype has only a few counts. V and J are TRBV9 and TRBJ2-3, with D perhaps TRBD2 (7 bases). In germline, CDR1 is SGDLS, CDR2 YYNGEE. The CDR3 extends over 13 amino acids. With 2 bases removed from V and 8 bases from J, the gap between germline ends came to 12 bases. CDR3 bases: TGTGCCAGCAGCGTGGGGGGGCCCGCTACGCAGTATTTT. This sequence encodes CASSVGGPATQYF.

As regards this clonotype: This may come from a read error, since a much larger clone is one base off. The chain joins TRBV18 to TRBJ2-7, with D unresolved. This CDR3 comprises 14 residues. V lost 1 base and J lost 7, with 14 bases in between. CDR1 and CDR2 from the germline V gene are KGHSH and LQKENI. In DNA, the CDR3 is TGTGCCAGCTCACCACAGGGCTCCTACAATGAGCAGTACTTC. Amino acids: CASSPQGSYNEQYF.

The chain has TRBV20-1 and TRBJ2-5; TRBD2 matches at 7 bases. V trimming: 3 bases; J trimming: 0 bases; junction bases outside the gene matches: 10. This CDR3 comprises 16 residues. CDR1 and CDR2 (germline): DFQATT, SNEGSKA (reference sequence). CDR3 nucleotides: TGCAGTGCTAGTCCCTCTAGCGGAGCTTACCAAGAGACCCAGTACTTC. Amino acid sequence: CSASPSSGAYQETQYF.

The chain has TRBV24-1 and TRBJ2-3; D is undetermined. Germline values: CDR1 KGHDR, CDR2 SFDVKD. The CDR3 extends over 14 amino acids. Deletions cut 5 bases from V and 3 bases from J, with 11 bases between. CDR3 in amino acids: CATSAPHGTDTQYF. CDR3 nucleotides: TGTGCCACCAGTGCCCCCCATGGAACAGATACGCAGTATTTT.

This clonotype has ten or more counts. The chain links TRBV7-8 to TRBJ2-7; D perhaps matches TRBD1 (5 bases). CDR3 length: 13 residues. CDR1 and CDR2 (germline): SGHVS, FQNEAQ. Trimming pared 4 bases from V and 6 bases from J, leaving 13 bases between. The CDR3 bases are TGTGCCAGCAGCTCCCGAACAGGAATCGAGCAGTACTTC. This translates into CASSSRTGIEQYF.

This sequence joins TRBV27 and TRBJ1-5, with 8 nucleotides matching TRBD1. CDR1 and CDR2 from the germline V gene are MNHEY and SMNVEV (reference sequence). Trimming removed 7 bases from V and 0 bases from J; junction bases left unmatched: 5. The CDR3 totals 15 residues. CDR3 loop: CASKGTGYSNQPQHF. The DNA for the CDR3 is TGTGCCAGCAAGGGGACAGGCTATAGCAATCAGCCCCAGCATTTT.

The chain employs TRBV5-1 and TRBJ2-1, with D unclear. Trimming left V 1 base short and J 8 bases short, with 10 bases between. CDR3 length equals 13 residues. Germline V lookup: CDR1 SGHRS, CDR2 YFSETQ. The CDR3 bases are TGCGCCAGCAGCTTGTCTGCGTCGTATGAGCAGTTCTTC. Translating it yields CASSLSASYEQFF.

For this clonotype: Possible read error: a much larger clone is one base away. The CDR3 is CAIAGQGSYEQYF. The CDR3 nucleotides read TGTGCCATCGCAGGACAGGGTTCCTACGAGCAGTACTTC. V gene TRBV10-3 combines with J gene TRBJ2-5; TRBD1 matches 8 bases. The end of the DNA fits TRBJ2-7 better, so the J call may be wrong. Germline V lookup: CDR1 ENHRY, CDR2 SYGVKD. The CDR3 runs to 13 residues.

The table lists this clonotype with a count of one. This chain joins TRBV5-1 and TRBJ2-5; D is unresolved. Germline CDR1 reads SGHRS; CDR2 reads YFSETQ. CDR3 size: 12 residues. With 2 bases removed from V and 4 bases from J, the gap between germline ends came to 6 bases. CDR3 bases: TGCGCCAGCAGCTTAAATTCAGAGACCCAGTACTTC. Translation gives CASSLNSETQYF.

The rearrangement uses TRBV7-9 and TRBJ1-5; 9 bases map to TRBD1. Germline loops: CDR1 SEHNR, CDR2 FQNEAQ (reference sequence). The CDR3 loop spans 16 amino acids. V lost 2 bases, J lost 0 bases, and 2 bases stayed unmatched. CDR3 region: CASSLRTGASNQPQHF. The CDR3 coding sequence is TGTGCCAGCAGCTTACGGACAGGGGCTAGCAATCAGCCCCAGCATTTT.

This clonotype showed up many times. The CDR3 loop reads CSASSSGGAWEQYF. CDR3 nucleotide sequence: TGCAGTGCTAGTTCTTCGGGAGGCGCGTGGGAGCAGTACTTC. The chain uses TRBV20-1 and TRBJ2-7; 7 nucleotides match TRBD2. Per germline, CDR1 DFQATT and CDR2 SNEGSKA (reference sequence). V was pared by 3 bases and J by 7 bases, with 12 bases of the junction left unmatched. CDR3 size: 14 residues.

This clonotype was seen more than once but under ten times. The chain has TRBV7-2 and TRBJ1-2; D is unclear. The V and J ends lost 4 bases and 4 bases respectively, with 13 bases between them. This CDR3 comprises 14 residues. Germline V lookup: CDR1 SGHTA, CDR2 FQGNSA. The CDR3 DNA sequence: TGTGCCAGCAGCTCAAAGGAGGGAATCTATGGCTACACCTTC. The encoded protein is CASSSKEGIYGYTF.

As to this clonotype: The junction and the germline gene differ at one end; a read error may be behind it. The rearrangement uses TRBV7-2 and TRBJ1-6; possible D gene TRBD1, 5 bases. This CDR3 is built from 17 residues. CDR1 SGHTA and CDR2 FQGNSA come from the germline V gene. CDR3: CASSPDSVILYNSPPHF. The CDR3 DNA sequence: TGTGCCAGCAGCCCCGACAGCGTTATCCTCTATAATTCACCCCCCCACTTT. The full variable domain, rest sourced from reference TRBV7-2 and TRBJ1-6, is GAGVSQSPSNKVTEKGKDVELRCDPISGHTALYWYRQSLGQGLEFLIYFQGNSAPDKSGLPSDRFSAERTGGSVSTLTIQRTQQEDSAVYLCASSPDSVILYNSPPHFGNGTRLTVT.

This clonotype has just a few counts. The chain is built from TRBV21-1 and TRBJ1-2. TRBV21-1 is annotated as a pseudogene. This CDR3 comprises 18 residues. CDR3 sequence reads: CASSKEAGPLVGYYGYTF. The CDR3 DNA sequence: TGTGCCAGCAGCAAAGAGGCTGGGCCCCTAGTCGGGTACTATGGCTACACCTTC.

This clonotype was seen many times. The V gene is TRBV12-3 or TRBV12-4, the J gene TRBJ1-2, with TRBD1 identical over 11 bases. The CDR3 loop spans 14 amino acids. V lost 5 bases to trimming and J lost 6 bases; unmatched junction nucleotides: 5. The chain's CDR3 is CASSPDRGRDGYTF. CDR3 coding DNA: TGTGCCAGCAGTCCGGACAGGGGGCGCGATGGCTACACCTTC.

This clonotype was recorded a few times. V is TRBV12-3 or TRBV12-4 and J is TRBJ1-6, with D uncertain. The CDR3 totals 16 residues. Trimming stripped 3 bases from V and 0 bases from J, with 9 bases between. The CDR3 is CASSFAESSYNSPLHF. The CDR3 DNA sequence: TGTGCCAGCAGTTTCGCGGAGAGCTCCTATAATTCACCCCTCCACTTT.

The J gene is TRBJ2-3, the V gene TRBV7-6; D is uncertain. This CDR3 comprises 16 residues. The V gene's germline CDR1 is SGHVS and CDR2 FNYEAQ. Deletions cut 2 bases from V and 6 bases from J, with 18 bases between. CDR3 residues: CASSLYRLSSNDTQYF. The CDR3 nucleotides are TGTGCCAGCAGCTTATATCGACTCTCCTCAAATGATACGCAGTATTTT.

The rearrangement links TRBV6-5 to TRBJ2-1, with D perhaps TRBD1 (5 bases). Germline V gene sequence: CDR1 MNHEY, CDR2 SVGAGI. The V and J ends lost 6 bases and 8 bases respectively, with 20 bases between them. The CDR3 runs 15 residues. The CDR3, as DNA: TGTGCCAGCAGCCGCAGAGAAGGGGTAGGTTATGAGCAGTTCTTC. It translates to CASSRREGVGYEQFF.

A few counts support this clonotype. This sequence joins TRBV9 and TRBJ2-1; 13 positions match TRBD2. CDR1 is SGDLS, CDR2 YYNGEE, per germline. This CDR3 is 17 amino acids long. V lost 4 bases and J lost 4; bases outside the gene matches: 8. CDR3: CASSIRTSGSSYNEQFF. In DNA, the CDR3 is TGTGCCAGCAGCATTCGGACTAGCGGGAGTTCTTACAATGAGCAGTTCTTC.

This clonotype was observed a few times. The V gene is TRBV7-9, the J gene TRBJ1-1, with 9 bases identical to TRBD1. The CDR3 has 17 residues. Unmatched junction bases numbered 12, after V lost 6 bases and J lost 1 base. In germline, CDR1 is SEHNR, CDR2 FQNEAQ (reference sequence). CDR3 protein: CASRPRDRVSPNTEAFF. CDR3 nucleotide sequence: TGTGCCAGCAGGCCCCGGGACAGGGTTTCCCCGAACACTGAAGCTTTCTTT. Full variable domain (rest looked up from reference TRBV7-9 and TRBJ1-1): DTGVSQNPRHKITKRGQNVTFRCDPISEHNRLYWYRQTLGQGPEFLTYFQNEAQLEKSRLLSDRFSAERPKGSFSTLEIQRTEQGDSAMYLCASRPRDRVSPNTEAFFGQGTRLTVV.